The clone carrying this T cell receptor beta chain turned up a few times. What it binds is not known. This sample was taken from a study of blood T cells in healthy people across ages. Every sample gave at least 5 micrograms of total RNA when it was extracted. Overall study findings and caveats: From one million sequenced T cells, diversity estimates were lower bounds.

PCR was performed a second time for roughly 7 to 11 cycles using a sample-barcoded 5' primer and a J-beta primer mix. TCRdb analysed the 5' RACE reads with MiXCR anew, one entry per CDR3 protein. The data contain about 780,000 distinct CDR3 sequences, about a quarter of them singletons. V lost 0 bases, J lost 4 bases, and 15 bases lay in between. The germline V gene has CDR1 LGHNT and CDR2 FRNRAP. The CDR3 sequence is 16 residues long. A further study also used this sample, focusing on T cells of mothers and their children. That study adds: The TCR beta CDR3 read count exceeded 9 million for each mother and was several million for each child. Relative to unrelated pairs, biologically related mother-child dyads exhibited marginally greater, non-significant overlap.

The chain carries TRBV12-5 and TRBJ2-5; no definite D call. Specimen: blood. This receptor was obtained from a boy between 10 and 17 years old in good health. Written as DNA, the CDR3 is TGTGCTAGTGGTTTGGTACGTCCCCCGGAACGAGAGACCCAGTACTTC. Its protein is CASGLVRPPERETQYF. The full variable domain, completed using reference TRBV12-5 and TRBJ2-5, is DARVTQTPRHKVTEMGQEVTMRCQPILGHNTVFWYRQTMMQGLELLAYFRNRAPLDDSGMPKDRFSAEMPDATLATLKIQPSEPRDSAVYFCASGLVRPPERETQYFGPGTRLLVL.